This T cell receptor beta chain was captured in a study of lymphopenia after photon versus proton radiotherapy. Study results and limitations: Photon-treated patients lost naive T cells and TCR diversity; proton-treated stayed stable. After lymphocyte nadir, photon-treated repertoires showed oligoclonal expansion, especially CD8+ Temra. In patients who died, overall survival fell as post-nadir TCR diversity dropped more.

Method: immunoSEQ multiplex PCR; TCRdb's copy keeps in-frame clones and lacks some. This table holds tens of thousands of clones, around 88% found once. Concerning this clone: Its antigen remains unknown.

This TCR was recovered from a man aged 55 to 69 with pancreatic cancer. Sequenced here: peripheral blood, sampled from a patient treated with proton-based radiotherapy.

CDR3 amino acids: CASSFGGEKLFF. CDR3 in DNA: TGTGCCAGCAGCTTCGGCGGTGAAAAACTGTTTTTT. The rearrangement joins TRBV7-9 to TRBJ1-4, with D unresolved. The CDR3 covers 12 residues. Trimming removed 3 bases at V and 7 bases at J, with 6 bases between. CDR1 and CDR2 from the germline V gene are SEHNR and FQNEAQ (reference sequence).